One sample yielded the 19 T cell receptor beta chains listed below, sequenced in a study of blood T cells in healthy people across ages. PCR was performed a second time for about 7 to 12 cycles using a sample-barcoded 5' primer and a J-beta primer mix. A single record per CDR3 protein comes from TCRdb applying MiXCR to the 5' RACE reads. The sample contains 910,000 or so distinct CDR3 sequences, roughly 51% of which appear only once. Sequenced: blood. These receptor sequences come from a woman aged 55 to 70 in good health.

This rearrangement joins TRBV4-1 to TRBJ2-3; D is ambiguous. CDR3 length: 15 residues. The V and J ends lost 1 base and 5 bases respectively, with 13 bases between them. From germline, CDR1 is MGHRA and CDR2 YSYEKL. The CDR3 loop is CASSQVLQLKDTQYF. CDR3 in DNA: TGCGCCAGCAGCCAAGTTCTCCAATTGAAAGATACGCAGTATTTT.

This clonotype was found a few times. The chain carries TRBV13 and TRBJ2-5; D may match TRBD1 or TRBD2 (5 bases each). Germline CDR1 is PRHDT and CDR2 is FYEKMQ (reference sequence). The CDR3 runs 15 residues. With 4 bases removed from V and 4 bases from J, the gap between germline ends came to 16 bases. The CDR3 sequence: CASSSRDGELETQYF. For the CDR3, the DNA is TGTGCCAGCAGCTCCCGGGACGGAGAGTTAGAGACCCAGTACTTC. Full variable domain (rest looked up from reference TRBV13 and TRBJ2-5): AAGVIQSPRHLIKEKRETATLKCYPIPRHDTVYWYQQGPGQDPQFLISFYEKMQSDKGSIPDRFSAQQFSDYHSELNMSSLELGDSALYFCASSSRDGELETQYFGPGTRLLVL.

The rearrangement joins TRBV3-1 to TRBJ2-7; tentative D call: TRBD1 (5 bases). The J call is in doubt because the DNA end fits TRBJ2-5 better. The CDR3 sequence is 14 residues long. Germline loops: CDR1 LGHDT, CDR2 YNNKEL (reference sequence). CDR3 amino acids: CASSQFTGLETQYF. As DNA, the CDR3 is TGTGCCAGCAGCCAATTCACAGGTTTGGAGACCCAGTACTTC.

The table lists this clonotype with a few counts. The chain carries TRBV4-1 and TRBJ2-5, with 14 nucleotides matching TRBD2. Germline V gives CDR1 MGHRA, CDR2 YSYEKL. This CDR3 region has 18 residues. The V gene end was trimmed by 3 bases and the J gene end by 11 bases; junction bases not matched to a gene: 17. The CDR3 coding sequence is TGCGCCAGCAGCCAGACTGGGACTAGCGGGAGATACGTGTCGGAGCAGTACTTC. Protein: CASSQTGTSGRYVSEQYF.

The V call is TRBV7-2, the J call TRBJ2-4; 8 nucleotides align to TRBD2. The trim removed 4 bases at V and 9 bases at J, leaving 8 bases unmatched. The germline gives CDR1 SGHTA, CDR2 FQGNSA. The CDR3 totals 14 residues. In nucleotides, the CDR3 is TGTGCCAGCAGCTCCTCTAGCGGGTTTGGCATTCAGTACTTC. It yields the protein CASSSSSGFGIQYF.

This clonotype was detected once. The gene calls are TRBV29-1 and TRBJ1-4; D is uncertain. The V end lost 0 bases, the J end lost 0 bases, and 8 bases lay between the germline ends. CDR3 length: 15 amino acids. Per germline, CDR1 SQVTM and CDR2 ANQGSEA. The CDR3 nucleotides read TGCAGCGTTGAAGAACCCACTGCAACTAATGAAAAACTGTTTTTT. It specifies CSVEEPTATNEKLFF.

This chain links TRBV10-3 with TRBJ1-5; D gene ambiguous. Germline V lookup: CDR1 ENHRY, CDR2 SYGVKD. The V end lost 0 bases, the J end lost 0 bases, and 6 bases lay between the germline ends. This CDR3 has 15 amino acids. The CDR3 sequence: CAISESSNSNQPQHF. CDR3 bases: TGTGCCATCAGTGAGTCCAGCAATAGCAATCAGCCCCAGCATTTT.

V and J are TRBV7-2 and TRBJ2-2; no clear D. The CDR3 contains 13 residues. V gave up 5 bases and J gave up 1 base, with 5 bases separating them. Germline loops: CDR1 SGHTA, CDR2 FQGNSA. CDR3: CASSGKNTGELFF. CDR3 in DNA: TGTGCCAGCAGCGGGAAGAACACCGGGGAGCTGTTTTTT.

The chain links TRBV11-2 to TRBJ2-7; 7 bases line up with TRBD1. The CDR3 is made up of 15 amino acids. The V gene's germline CDR1 is SGHAT and CDR2 FQNNGV. Germline trimming cut 3 bases from V and 0 bases from J; bases unmatched to any gene: 5. The CDR3 DNA reads as TGTGCCAGCAGCTTCTTACAGGGGTCCTCCTACGAGCAGTACTTC. Encoded protein: CASSFLQGSSYEQYF.

The chain employs TRBV5-1 and TRBJ2-3, with 8 bases aligning to TRBD2. The germline V gene encodes CDR1 SGHRS and CDR2 YFSETQ. Losses at the gene ends were 2 bases for V and 5 bases for J; bases not matched to a gene: 10. This CDR3 has 16 residues. The CDR3: CASSFVFREGQDTQYF. The CDR3 region has the DNA TGCGCCAGCAGCTTTGTATTTCGGGAGGGCCAAGATACGCAGTATTTT.

This clonotype has more than one count but fewer than ten. The chain couples TRBV21-1 to TRBJ2-3; the table gives TRBD2 as D, unverified against the DNA. TRBV21-1 is an annotated pseudogene. This CDR3 comprises 17 residues. The CDR3 DNA sequence: TGTGCCAGCAGCAATTTAGTAGCGGGATACCACACAGATACGCAGTATTTT. This codes for CASSNLVAGYHTDTQYF.

In this sample, this clonotype turned up a few times. The CDR3 loop is CASSQDRPGLANTGELFF. The CDR3 DNA reads as TGTGCCAGCAGCCAAGATCGTCCGGGACTAGCTAACACCGGGGAGCTGTTTTTT. The V gene is TRBV4-2, the J gene TRBJ2-2, with 9 nucleotides matching TRBD2. Germline values: CDR1 LGHNA, CDR2 YNFKEQ. The CDR3 has 18 amino acids. Losses at the gene ends were 0 bases for V and 2 bases for J; bases not matched to a gene: 7.

V and J are TRBV24-1 and TRBJ2-2, with D uncertain. Germline CDR1 is KGHDR and CDR2 is SFDVKD. V lost 1 base to trimming and J lost 3 bases, with 8 bases between them. This CDR3 is 15 amino acids long. The DNA of the CDR3 is TGTGCCACCAGTGATTTAAACCGGGACACCGGGGAGCTGTTTTTT. Translation: CATSDLNRDTGELFF.

At least ten counts were recorded for this clonotype. An end of the junction does not agree with germline; a read error may underlie this. The rearrangement uses TRBV5-1 and TRBJ2-5; TRBD1 matches 8 bases. Germline V gene lookup returns CDR1 SGHRS and CDR2 YFSETQ. The CDR3 spans 14 residues. The CDR3 spells CASSLGQGQETQYF. The DNA of the CDR3 is TGTGCCAGCAGCCTCGGACAGGGACAAGAGACCCAGTACTTC.

This clonotype was detected a few times. The chain links TRBV20-1 to TRBJ2-3; TRBD1 agrees at 8 bases. This CDR3 is 14 amino acids long. Germline-derived CDR1 and CDR2 are DFQATT and SNEGSKA (reference sequence). Unmatched junction bases numbered 6, after V lost 6 bases and J lost 1 base. This CDR3 reads CSAAGQGGTDTQYF. The CDR3 DNA follows: TGCAGTGCCGCCGGACAGGGCGGCACAGATACGCAGTATTTT.

The genes are TRBV7-9 and TRBJ2-1; no definite D call. In germline, CDR1 is SEHNR, CDR2 FQNEAQ (reference sequence). Trimming took 1 base from V and 3 from J, leaving 19 bases between them. The CDR3 sequence is 18 residues long. CDR3 region: CASSLVAFSEIGYNEQFF. CDR3 nucleotide sequence: TGTGCCAGCAGCTTAGTGGCGTTTTCCGAGATCGGCTACAATGAGCAGTTCTTC.

The chain uses TRBV2 and TRBJ2-3, with 7 bases identical to TRBD1. This CDR3 has 13 residues. J lost 7 bases, V lost 6 bases, and 7 bases had no gene match. Germline V CDR1 and CDR2: SNHLY, FYNNEI. CDR3 DNA: TGTGCCAGCAGAGGGGCAGGGGGTCATACGCAGTATTTT. Translating gives CASRGAGGHTQYF.

The chain links TRBV3-1 to TRBJ1-2; perhaps TRBD1 as D (6 bases). Per the germline V gene, CDR1 is LGHDT and CDR2 is YNNKEL (reference sequence). The germline V and J ends were trimmed by 1 base and 3 bases, with 9 bases remaining between them. The CDR3 is made up of 14 amino acids. The CDR3 protein is CASSQVKGDYGYTF. The CDR3 nucleotides read TGTGCCAGCAGCCAAGTGAAGGGGGACTATGGCTACACCTTC.

This clonotype has a count of ten or more. The V gene is TRBV4-1, the J gene TRBJ2-5, with D unresolved. V dropped 0 bases and J dropped 1 base, with 6 bases sitting between them. The CDR3 sequence is 14 residues long. The germline V gene has CDR1 MGHRA and CDR2 YSYEKL. CDR3 sequence: CASSQEGLQETQYF. CDR3 DNA sequence: TGCGCCAGCAGCCAAGAGGGTCTCCAAGAGACCCAGTACTTC.